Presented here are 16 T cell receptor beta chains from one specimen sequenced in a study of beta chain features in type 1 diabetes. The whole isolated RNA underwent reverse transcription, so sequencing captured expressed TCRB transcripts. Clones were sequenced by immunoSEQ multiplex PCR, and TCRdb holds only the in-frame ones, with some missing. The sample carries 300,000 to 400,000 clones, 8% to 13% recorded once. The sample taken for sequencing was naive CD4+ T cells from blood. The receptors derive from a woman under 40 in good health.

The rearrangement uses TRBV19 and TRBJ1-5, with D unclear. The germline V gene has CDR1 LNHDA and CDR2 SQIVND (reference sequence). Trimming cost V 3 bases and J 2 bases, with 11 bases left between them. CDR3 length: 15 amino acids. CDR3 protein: CASSIAKRGNQPQHF. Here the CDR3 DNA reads TGTGCCAGTAGTATCGCAAAAAGAGGCAATCAGCCCCAGCATTTT.

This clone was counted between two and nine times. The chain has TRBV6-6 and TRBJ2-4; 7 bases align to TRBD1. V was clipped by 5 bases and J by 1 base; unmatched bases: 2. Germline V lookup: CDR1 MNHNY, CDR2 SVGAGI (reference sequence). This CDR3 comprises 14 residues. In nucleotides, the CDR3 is TGTGCCAGCAGTCCGGACAGGGCCAAAAACATTCAGTACTTC. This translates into CASSPDRAKNIQYF.

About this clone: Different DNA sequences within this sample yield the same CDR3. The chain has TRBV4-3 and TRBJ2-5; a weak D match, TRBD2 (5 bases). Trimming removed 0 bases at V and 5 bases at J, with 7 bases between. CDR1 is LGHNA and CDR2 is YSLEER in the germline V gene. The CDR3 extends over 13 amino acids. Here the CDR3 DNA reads TGCGCCAGCAGCCAAGACCGAGGGGAGACCCAGTACTTC. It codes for CASSQDRGETQYF.

CDR3 DNA: TGCGCCAGCAGCTTGGCCGGCGCGGGAGGCGGCACAGATACGCAGTATTTT. Translated, it gives CASSLAGAGGGTDTQYF. The chain carries TRBV5-1 and TRBJ2-3; 8 nucleotides match TRBD2. The ends lost 0 bases at V and 1 base at J; junction bases unmatched: 7. The CDR3 length is 17 residues. Germline V gene lookup returns CDR1 SGHRS and CDR2 YFSETQ.

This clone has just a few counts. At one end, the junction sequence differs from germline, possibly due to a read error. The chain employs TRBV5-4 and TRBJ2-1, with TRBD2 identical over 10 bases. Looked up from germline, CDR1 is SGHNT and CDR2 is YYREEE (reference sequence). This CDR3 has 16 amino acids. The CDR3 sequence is CASSLSGLADPNEQFF. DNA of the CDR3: TGTGCCAGCAGCCTGTCCGGACTAGCGGATCCAAATGAACAGTTCTTC.

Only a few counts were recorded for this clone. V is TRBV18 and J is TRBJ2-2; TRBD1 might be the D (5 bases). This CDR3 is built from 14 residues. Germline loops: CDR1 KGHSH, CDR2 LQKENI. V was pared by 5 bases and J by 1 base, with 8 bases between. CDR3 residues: CASSARENTGELFF. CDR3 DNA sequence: TGTGCCAGCTCAGCCAGGGAGAACACCGGGGAGCTGTTTTTT.

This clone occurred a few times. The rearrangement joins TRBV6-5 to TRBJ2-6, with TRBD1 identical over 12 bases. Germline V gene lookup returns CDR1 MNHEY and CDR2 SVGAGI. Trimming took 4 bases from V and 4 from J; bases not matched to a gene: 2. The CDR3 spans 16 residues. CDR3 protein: CASSWGQGAGANVLTF. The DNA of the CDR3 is TGTGCCAGCAGTTGGGGACAGGGGGCCGGGGCCAACGTCCTGACTTTC.

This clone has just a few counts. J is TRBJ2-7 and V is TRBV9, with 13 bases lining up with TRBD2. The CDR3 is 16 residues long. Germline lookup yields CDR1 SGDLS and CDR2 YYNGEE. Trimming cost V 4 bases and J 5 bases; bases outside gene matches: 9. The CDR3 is CASSPRTSGSPHEQYF. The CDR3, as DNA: TGTGCCAGCAGCCCGCGGACTAGCGGGAGCCCCCACGAGCAGTACTTC.

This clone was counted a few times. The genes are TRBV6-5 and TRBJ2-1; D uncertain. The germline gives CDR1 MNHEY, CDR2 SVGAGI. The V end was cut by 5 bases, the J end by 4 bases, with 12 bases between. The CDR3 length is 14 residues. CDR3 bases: TGTGCCAGCAGTACGAGGAGAACTTACAATGAGCAGTTCTTC. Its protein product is CASSTRRTYNEQFF.

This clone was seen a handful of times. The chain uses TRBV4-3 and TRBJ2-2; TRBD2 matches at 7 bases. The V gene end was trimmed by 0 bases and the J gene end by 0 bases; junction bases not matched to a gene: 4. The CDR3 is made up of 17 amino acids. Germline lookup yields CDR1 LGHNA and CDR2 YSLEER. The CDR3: CASSQDKAGPNTGELFF. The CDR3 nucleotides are TGCGCCAGCAGCCAAGATAAAGCGGGACCGAACACCGGGGAGCTGTTTTTT.

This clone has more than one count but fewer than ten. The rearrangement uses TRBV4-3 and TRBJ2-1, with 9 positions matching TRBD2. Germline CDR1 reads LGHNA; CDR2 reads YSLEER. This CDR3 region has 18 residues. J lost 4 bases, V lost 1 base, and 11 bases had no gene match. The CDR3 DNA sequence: TGCGCCAGCAGCCAAGGTTCCATAGCGGGAGTAGGGTACAATGAGCAGTTCTTC. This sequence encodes CASSQGSIAGVGYNEQFF.

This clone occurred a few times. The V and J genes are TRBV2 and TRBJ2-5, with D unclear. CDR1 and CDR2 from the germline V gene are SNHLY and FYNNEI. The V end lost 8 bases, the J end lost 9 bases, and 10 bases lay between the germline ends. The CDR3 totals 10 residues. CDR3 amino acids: CASELISQYF. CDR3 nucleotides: TGTGCCAGCGAACTAATCTCCCAGTACTTC.

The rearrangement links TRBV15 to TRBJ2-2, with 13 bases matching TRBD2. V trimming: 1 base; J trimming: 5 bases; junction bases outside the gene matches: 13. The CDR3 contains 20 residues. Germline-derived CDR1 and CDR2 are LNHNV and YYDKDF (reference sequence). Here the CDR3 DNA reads TGTGCCACCAGCAGAGGTCCCGGACTAGCGGGAGCCGCGGGGACCGGGGAGCTGTTTTTT. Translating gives CATSRGPGLAGAAGTGELFF.

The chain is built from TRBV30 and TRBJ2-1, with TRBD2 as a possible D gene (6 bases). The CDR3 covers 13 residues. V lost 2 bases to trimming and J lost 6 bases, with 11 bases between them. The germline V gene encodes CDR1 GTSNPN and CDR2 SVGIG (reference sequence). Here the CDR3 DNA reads TGTGCCTGGAGTTTCCTACTAGCCAATGAGCAGTTCTTC. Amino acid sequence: CAWSFLLANEQFF.

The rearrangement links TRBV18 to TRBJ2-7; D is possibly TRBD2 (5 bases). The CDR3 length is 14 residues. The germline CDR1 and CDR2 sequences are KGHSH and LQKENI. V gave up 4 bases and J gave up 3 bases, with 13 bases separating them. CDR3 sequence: CASSRDREFYEQYF. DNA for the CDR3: TGTGCCAGCTCACGTGATCGGGAATTCTACGAGCAGTACTTC. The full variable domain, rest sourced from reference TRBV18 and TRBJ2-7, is NAGVMQNPRHLVRRRGQEARLRCSPMKGHSHVYWYRQLPEEGLKFMVYLQKENIIDESGMPKERFSAEFPKEGPSILRIQQVVRGDSAAYFCASSRDREFYEQYFGPGTRLTVT.

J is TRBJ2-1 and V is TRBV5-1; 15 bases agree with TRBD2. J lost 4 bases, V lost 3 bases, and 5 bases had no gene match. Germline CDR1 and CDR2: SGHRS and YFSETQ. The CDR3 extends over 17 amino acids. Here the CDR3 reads CASSSGLAGGQYNEQFF. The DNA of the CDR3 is TGCGCCAGCAGCTCGGGACTAGCGGGGGGACAATACAATGAGCAGTTCTTC.